The 11 T cell receptor beta chains listed next were all sequenced from one sample in a study of Graves' ophthalmopathy and Graves' hyperthyroidism. Scientists amplified the TCR beta CDR3 regions from RNA transcripts. First-round RT-PCR with HTBI primers preceded a second-round multiplex PCR. One entry per CDR3 protein, called by TCRdb with MiXCR from the multiplex PCR reads. In the table there are 300,000 to 500,000 distinct CDR3 sequences, approximately 15% of which are singletons. The sequencing sample was made of peripheral blood. These receptors were collected from a woman aged 18 to 35 with stable Graves' hyperthyroidism.

This clonotype was seen at least ten times. The chain joins TRBV12-3 or TRBV12-4 to TRBJ1-2; maybe TRBD1 (5 bases). The CDR3 is 14 residues long. The ends were cut back, 6 bases at V and 5 bases at J, with 16 bases in the middle. CDR3 sequence: CASSLDWGDYGYTF. The CDR3 DNA reads as TGTGCCAGCAGCCTTGATTGGGGGGATTATGGCTACACCTTC.

The chain has TRBV6-2 or TRBV6-3 and TRBJ2-5; 11 bases agree with TRBD1. The V gene end was trimmed by 9 bases and the J gene end by 1 base; junction bases not matched to a gene: 10. The germline V gene has CDR1 MNHEY and CDR2 SVGEGT. The CDR3 runs to 16 residues. The CDR3 sequence is CARGRDRGNFQETQYF. In nucleotides, the CDR3 is TGTGCCAGGGGACGGGACAGGGGGAACTTCCAAGAGACCCAGTACTTC.

This clonotype was seen repeatedly, ten times or more. The V call is TRBV11-2, the J call TRBJ1-5; D unresolved. The CDR3 has 12 residues. Germline V gene sequence: CDR1 SGHAT, CDR2 FQNNGV. V dropped 6 bases and J dropped 3 bases, with 6 bases sitting between them. The CDR3 DNA reads TGTGCCAGCAGTCGACCCAATCAGCCCCAGCATTTT. Amino acids: CASSRPNQPQHF.

This clonotype was counted ten times or more. The CDR3 DNA follows: TGTGCCAGCTCGCGCTCGAACACCGGGGAGCTGTTTTTT. It specifies CASSRSNTGELFF. The V call is TRBV6-1, the J call TRBJ2-2; D gene unclear. Trimming cost V 8 bases and J 0 bases, with 7 bases left between them. Germline values: CDR1 MNHNS, CDR2 SASEGT. This CDR3 has 13 residues.

This clonotype was picked up many times. V gene TRBV11-2 combines with J gene TRBJ2-4, with TRBD2 as a possible D gene (6 bases). CDR1 is SGHAT, CDR2 FQNNGV, per germline. Trimming took off 5 bases at V and 9 bases at J, with 17 bases between the two ends. This CDR3 is built from 14 residues. CDR3 nucleotide sequence: TGTGCCAGCAGCCCCGACGGGGGATTAGGCATTCAGTACTTC. Translated, it gives CASSPDGGLGIQYF.

For this clonotype: This may be a read error: a much more frequent sequence differs by one nucleotide. The V call is TRBV11-2, the J call TRBJ2-5, with TRBD2 identical over 12 bases. CDR1 is SGHAT and CDR2 is FQNNGV in the germline V gene. The CDR3 totals 17 residues. The CDR3: CASSLDGTTSGGETEYF. For the CDR3, the DNA is TGTGCCAGCAGCTTAGATGGAACGACTAGCGGGGGCGAGACCGAGTACTTC.

This clonotype appeared many times. The chain recombines TRBV6-5 with TRBJ1-6, with D unresolved. CDR1 and CDR2 from the germline V gene are MNHEY and SVGAGI. The CDR3 has 15 residues. V gave up 4 bases and J gave up 4 bases, with 11 bases separating them. CDR3 DNA: TGTGCCAGCAGTTCTACTAGGTTGTATAATTCACCCCTCCACTTT. Translated, it gives CASSSTRLYNSPLHF.

This clonotype was counted many times. The chain uses TRBV5-5 and TRBJ1-2; D remains unclear. This CDR3 region has 14 residues. Trimming shortened V by 2 bases and J by 2 bases, and 10 bases separated the two germline ends. Germline CDR1 is SGHKS and CDR2 is YYEKEE (reference sequence). The CDR3 DNA sequence: TGTGCCAGCAGCTTACGGATTCCGAACTATGGCTACACCTTC. Translating it yields CASSLRIPNYGYTF.

This clonotype was found many times. The V and J genes are TRBV6-1 and TRBJ1-6; D remains unclear. The CDR3 loop spans 13 amino acids. Germline CDR1 is MNHNS and CDR2 is SASEGT. The V and J ends lost 11 bases and 0 bases respectively, with 8 bases between them. The CDR3 region is CAGESSYNSPLHF. In DNA form, the CDR3 reads TGTGCCGGGGAGAGCTCCTATAATTCACCCCTCCACTTT.

The sample holds many counts of this clonotype. The chain employs TRBV11-2 and TRBJ2-5; perhaps TRBD1 as D (6 bases). Trimming removed 1 base from V and 9 bases from J, with 15 bases in between. This CDR3 is built from 14 residues. In germline, CDR1 is SGHAT, CDR2 FQNNGV. CDR3 in DNA: TGTGCCAGCAGCTTAGGGAGACAGTCAGGGGCCCAGTACTTC. Amino acids: CASSLGRQSGAQYF.

This chain links TRBV4-1 with TRBJ2-7; 7 nucleotides agree with TRBD1. Trimming took 1 base from V and 1 from J; bases not matched to a gene: 7. The CDR3 extends over 16 amino acids. Germline V CDR1 and CDR2: MGHRA, YSYEKL. This CDR3 is CASSQVATGFSYEQYF. The CDR3 coding sequence is TGCGCCAGCAGCCAAGTAGCGACAGGGTTTTCCTACGAGCAGTACTTC.